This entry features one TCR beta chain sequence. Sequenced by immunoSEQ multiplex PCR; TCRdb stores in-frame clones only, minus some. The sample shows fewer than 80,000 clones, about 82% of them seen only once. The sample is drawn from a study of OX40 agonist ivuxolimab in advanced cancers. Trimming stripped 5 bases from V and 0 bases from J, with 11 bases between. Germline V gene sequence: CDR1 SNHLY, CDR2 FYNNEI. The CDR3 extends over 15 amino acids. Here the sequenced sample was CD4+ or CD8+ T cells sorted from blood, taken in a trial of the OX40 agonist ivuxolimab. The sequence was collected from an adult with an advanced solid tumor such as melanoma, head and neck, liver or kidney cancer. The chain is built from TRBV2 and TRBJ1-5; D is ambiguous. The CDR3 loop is CASSRDNFSNQPQHF. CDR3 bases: TGTGCCAGCAGTAGAGACAACTTTAGCAATCAGCCCCAGCATTTT. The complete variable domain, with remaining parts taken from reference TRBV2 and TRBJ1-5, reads EPEVTQTPSHQVTQMGQEVILRCVPISNHLYFYWYRQILGQKVEFLVSFYNNEISEKSEIFDDQFSVERPDGSNFTLKIRSTKLEDSAMYFCASSRDNFSNQPQHFGDGTRLSIL.